This TCR beta chain is drawn from a study of T cells in localized non-small cell lung cancer. Using immunoSEQ multiplex PCR, the repertoire was profiled, and TCRdb retains in-frame clones only, with some absent. The table lists approximately 900 clones, approximately 33% of them singletons. According to the study, adjacent lung free of atypia was obtained at least 2 cm from the tumor margin. The CDR3 length is 13 residues. V was trimmed by 8 bases and J by 3 bases, leaving 13 bases between them. The germline V gene has CDR1 WSHSY and CDR2 SAAADI. Sample: normal lung tissue next to the tumor, taken before any cancer treatment. The V gene is TRBV10-2, the J gene TRBJ1-1; D remains unclear. The receptor was isolated from a female donor of 60 years or more with stage III squamous cell lung carcinoma. The CDR3 DNA reads TGCGCCAGCGGGATGGGTTATGACACTGAAGCTTTCTTT. Translating it yields CASGMGYDTEAFF.